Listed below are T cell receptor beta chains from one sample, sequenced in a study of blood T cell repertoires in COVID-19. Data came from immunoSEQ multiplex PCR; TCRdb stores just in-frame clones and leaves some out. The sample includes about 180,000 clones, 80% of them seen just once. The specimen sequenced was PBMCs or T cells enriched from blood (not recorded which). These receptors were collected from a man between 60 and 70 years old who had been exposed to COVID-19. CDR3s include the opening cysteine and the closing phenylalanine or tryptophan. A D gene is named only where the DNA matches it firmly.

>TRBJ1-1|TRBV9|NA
TGTGCCAGCAGCCCTACTACTGAAGCTTTCTTT
CASSPTTEAFF
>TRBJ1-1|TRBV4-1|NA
TGCGCCAGCAGCCAAGCTACAGTGAACACTGAAGCTTTCTTT
CASSQATVNTEAFF
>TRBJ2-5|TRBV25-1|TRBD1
TGTGCCAGCAGTCCTTGGACAGGGGAGGAAGGTTATAGAGAGACCCAGTACTTC
CASSPWTGEEGYRETQYF
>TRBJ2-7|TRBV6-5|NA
TGTGCCAGCAGTTATTATAACGAGCAGTACTTC
CASSYYNEQYF
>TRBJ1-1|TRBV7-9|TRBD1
TGTGCCAGCAACGACAGGGGAACTGAAGCTTTCTTT
CASNDRGTEAFF
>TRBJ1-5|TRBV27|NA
TGTGCCAGCAGTTTAGTCCCTGGACAGAGCAATCAGCCCCAGCATTTT
CASSLVPGQSNQPQHF
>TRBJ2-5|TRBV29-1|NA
TGCAGCGTTGTCTGGCAGATGGAGACCCAGTACTTC
CSVVWQMETQYF
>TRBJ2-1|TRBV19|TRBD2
TGTGCCAGTAGCATACTAGCGGGAGGTCCCGATGAGCAGTTCTTC
CASSILAGGPDEQFF
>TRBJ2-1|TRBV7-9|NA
NA
CASTFGPGGVQFHNEQFF
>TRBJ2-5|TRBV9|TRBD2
TGTGCCAGCAGCGCCCCGGGACTAGCAAAGACCCAGTACTTC
CASSAPGLAKTQYF